The 25 T cell receptor beta chains below were found in one sample sequenced in a study of early T cells in non-severe SARS-CoV-2 infection. From the 5' RACE reads, TCRdb called clonotypes with MiXCR, one entry per CDR3 protein. Of roughly 86,000 distinct CDR3 sequences listed, roughly 6% are singletons. Sequenced input: whole blood. These receptors all come from an adult who was a healthcare worker with PCR-confirmed SARS-CoV-2 infection or an uninfected control (not recorded which).

This clonotype was seen a few times. CDR3 protein: CASREDQRGEQFF. The CDR3 region has the DNA TGTGCCAGCAGGGAGGACCAGAGAGGTGAGCAGTTCTTC. The V gene is TRBV6-5, the J gene TRBJ2-1; TRBD2 might be the D (5 bases). V was trimmed by 6 bases and J by 9 bases, leaving 15 bases between them. The CDR3 contains 13 residues. The germline V gene encodes CDR1 MNHEY and CDR2 SVGAGI.

This clonotype was found a few times. The rearrangement uses TRBV30 and TRBJ1-2, with TRBD1 identical over 9 bases. The germline gives CDR1 GTSNPN, CDR2 SVGIG (reference sequence). Trimming removed 2 bases from V and 14 bases from J; junction bases left unmatched: 9. The CDR3 is made up of 12 amino acids. This CDR3 is CAWSLQGAQRTF. The CDR3 bases are TGTGCCTGGAGTTTACAGGGGGCTCAAAGGACCTTC.

Ten or more counts support this clonotype. This CDR3 reads CSVGQVGGNEQYF. The CDR3 DNA reads as TGCAGCGTCGGACAGGTAGGGGGGAACGAGCAGTACTTC. This chain links TRBV29-1 with TRBJ2-7; D is perhaps TRBD1 (7 bases). There are 13 residues in the CDR3. CDR1 and CDR2 from the germline V gene are SQVTM and ANQGSEA. Trimming pared 6 bases from V and 5 bases from J, leaving 17 bases between.

This clonotype showed up many times. Germline and junction disagree at one end, which may indicate a read error. The DNA for the CDR3 is TGCAGCGTCGAAGATCGTGGCGGCTCTGGGGCCAACGTCCTGACTTTC. This gives the protein CSVEDRGGSGANVLTF. The rearrangement links TRBV29-1 to TRBJ2-6; no definite D call. The CDR3 is 16 residues long. Germline CDR1 and CDR2: SQVTM and ANQGSEA.

This clonotype was counted between two and nine times. The chain joins TRBV20-1 to TRBJ1-2; D not resolved. This CDR3 has 11 residues. The V end lost 0 bases, the J end lost 5 bases, and 4 bases lay between the germline ends. Looked up from germline, CDR1 is DFQATT and CDR2 is SNEGSKA (reference sequence). The CDR3 DNA reads TGCAGTGCTAGAGAAGGATATGGCTACACCTTC. It translates to CSAREGYGYTF.

Comments on this clonotype: Compared with germline, one end of the junction differs, possibly owing to a read error. The rearrangement joins TRBV6-5 to TRBJ1-6; D gene uncertain. Germline CDR1 MNHEY, CDR2 SVGAGI. This CDR3 spans 13 amino acids. CDR3 sequence reads: CASSLGINSPLHF. The CDR3 DNA follows: TGTGCCAGCAGTTTGGGTATTAATTCACCCCTCCATTTT.

This clonotype was counted many times. In nucleotides, the CDR3 is TGCAGTGCAAACGGACGGTATAGCAATCAGCCCCAGCATTTT. Translation gives CSANGRYSNQPQHF. The chain links TRBV20-1 to TRBJ1-5; D is uncertain. Germline values: CDR1 DFQATT, CDR2 SNEGSKA (reference sequence). This CDR3 is 14 amino acids long. V was trimmed by 6 bases and J by 0 bases, leaving 12 bases between them.

The chain carries TRBV3-1 and TRBJ2-5, with D possibly matching TRBD2 (6 bases). Germline lookup yields CDR1 LGHDT and CDR2 YNNKEL (reference sequence). This CDR3 is 15 amino acids long. V lost 3 bases to trimming and J lost 9 bases, with 20 bases between them. The CDR3 DNA reads as TGTGCCAGCAGCCAGGGAGGTTCGGTTCGTCAGGCCCAGTACTTC. Protein product: CASSQGGSVRQAQYF.

This clonotype was counted at least ten times. The chain uses TRBV2 and TRBJ1-2, with D tentatively TRBD1 (5 bases). V gave up 4 bases and J gave up 2 bases, with 14 bases separating them. The CDR3 is made up of 15 amino acids. CDR1 and CDR2 from the germline V gene are SNHLY and FYNNEI. The CDR3 DNA is TGTGCCAGCAGTGGCGGAGGCAGGGCCAACTATGGCTACACCTTC. Its protein product is CASSGGGRANYGYTF. The full variable domain, its missing parts supplied by reference TRBV2 and TRBJ1-2, is EPEVTQTPSHQVTQMGQEVILRCVPISNHLYFYWYRQILGQKVEFLVSFYNNEISEKSEIFDDQFSVERPDGSNFTLKIRSTKLEDSAMYFCASSGGGRANYGYTFGSGTRLTVV.

This clonotype was detected ten times or more. One end of the junction is discordant with germline, which a read error may explain. The rearrangement uses TRBV7-6 and TRBJ2-1, with a tentative D call TRBD2 (6 bases). The CDR3 consists of 13 residues. Germline V lookup: CDR1 SGHVS, CDR2 FNYEAQ. DNA of the CDR3: TGTGCCAGCAGCCCCTCATCGGGACTCCCGGGGGACTTC. This gives the protein CASSPSSGLPGDF.

This chain links TRBV20-1 with TRBJ2-4; D call uncertain. From germline, CDR1 is DFQATT and CDR2 SNEGSKA (reference sequence). There are 14 residues in the CDR3. The V end lost 8 bases, the J end lost 1 base, and 15 bases lay between the germline ends. The CDR3 DNA is TGCAGTTATGCACCCGGGTCGGCCAAAAACATTCAGTACTTC. This gives the protein CSYAPGSAKNIQYF.

This clonotype was observed at least ten times. The CDR3 is CASSGTRLPYNEQFF. DNA of the CDR3: TGTGCCAGCAGCGGGACTAGACTACCCTACAATGAGCAGTTCTTC. The J gene is TRBJ2-1, the V gene TRBV9, with TRBD2 matching over 7 bases. This CDR3 has 15 amino acids. The V and J ends lost 3 bases and 2 bases, in that order; junction bases with no gene match: 5. Per germline, CDR1 SGDLS and CDR2 YYNGEE.

The CDR3 DNA is TGTGCCAGCAGTTTAAGGCAGGGGGCAGTTTCCGGGGAGCTGTTTTTT. This codes for CASSLRQGAVSGELFF. The J gene is TRBJ2-2, the V gene TRBV12-3 or TRBV12-4; 8 positions agree with TRBD1. This CDR3 region has 16 residues. V trimming: 2 bases; J trimming: 6 bases; junction bases outside the gene matches: 8.

This clonotype was seen at least ten times. V gene TRBV19 combines with J gene TRBJ2-1, with D tentatively TRBD2 (6 bases). Per germline, CDR1 LNHDA and CDR2 SQIVND (reference sequence). V was cut by 6 bases and J by 6 bases, with 18 bases left in between. The CDR3 has 15 residues. DNA of the CDR3: TGTGCCAGTAGAGAATCGGGACTCACGGGCAATGAGCAGTTCTTC. This codes for CASRESGLTGNEQFF.

This clonotype was seen more than once but under ten times. This chain's CDR3 is CASSEVGGYNQPQHF. The CDR3 DNA is TGTGCCAGCAGTGAAGTAGGGGGGTACAATCAGCCCCAGCATTTT. The rearrangement links TRBV6-1 to TRBJ1-5, with D perhaps TRBD1 (6 bases). The CDR3 is 15 residues long. The germline CDR1 and CDR2 sequences are MNHNS and SASEGT. Trimming pared 1 base from V and 3 bases from J, leaving 10 bases between.

This clonotype was counted many times. The rearrangement joins TRBV2 to TRBJ2-6; TRBD2 matches at 8 bases. The CDR3 is 16 residues long. The trim removed 2 bases at V and 4 bases at J, leaving 4 bases unmatched. Germline lookup yields CDR1 SNHLY and CDR2 FYNNEI. The CDR3 DNA is TGTGCCAGCAGTGAACGGGGGGGCCCCGGGGCCAACGTCCTGACTTTC. Translating gives CASSERGGPGANVLTF.

This clonotype was detected only a few times. The rearrangement links TRBV29-1 to TRBJ2-5; possible D gene TRBD1, 6 bases. The CDR3 runs to 12 residues. V was trimmed by 7 bases and J by 5 bases, leaving 14 bases between them. CDR1 and CDR2 from the germline V gene are SQVTM and ANQGSEA. CDR3 residues: CSGVQGAETQYF. The CDR3 nucleotides read TGCAGCGGTGTACAGGGTGCGGAGACCCAGTACTTC.

This clonotype was counted at least ten times. This rearrangement joins TRBV7-8 to TRBJ2-7; 10 nucleotides agree with TRBD2. The CDR3 loop spans 15 amino acids. From germline, CDR1 is SGHVS and CDR2 FQNEAQ. The junction had 4 bases not matched to a gene; V was cut back by 1 base and J by 4 bases. The CDR3 nucleotides are TGTGCCAGCAGCTTAGAACTAGCGGGGATTTACGAGCAGTACTTC. It translates to CASSLELAGIYEQYF. Based on the CDR3 plus reference TRBV7-8 and TRBJ2-7, the full variable domain is GAGVSQSPRYKVAKRGQDVALRCDPISGHVSLFWYQQALGQGPEFLTYFQNEAQLDKSGLPSDRFFAERPEGSVSTLKIQRTQQEDSAVYLCASSLELAGIYEQYFGPGTRLTVT.

CDR3 sequence: CASSPRDREVYEQYF. DNA for the CDR3: TGTGCCAGCAGCCCCCGGGACAGGGAAGTCTACGAGCAGTACTTC. The J gene is TRBJ2-7, the V gene TRBV5-5; 9 positions match TRBD1. V lost 4 bases, J lost 3 bases, and 8 bases stayed unmatched. CDR1 and CDR2 from the germline V gene are SGHKS and YYEKEE (reference sequence). CDR3 size: 15 residues.

Ten or more counts support this clonotype. The chain combines TRBV20-1 with TRBJ2-2; 8 nucleotides agree with TRBD2. Trimming removed 6 bases from V and 5 bases from J; junction bases left unmatched: 8. The CDR3 sequence is 14 residues long. In germline, CDR1 is DFQATT, CDR2 SNEGSKA (reference sequence). CDR3 sequence: CSAQGLAGTGELFF. For the CDR3, the DNA is TGCAGTGCCCAAGGACTAGCAGGAACCGGGGAGCTGTTTTTT.

The sample holds many counts of this clonotype. The rearrangement uses TRBV29-1 and TRBJ2-7; either TRBD1 or TRBD2 may fit D (6 bases each). Trimming cost V 7 bases and J 6 bases, with 19 bases left between them. Looked up from germline, CDR1 is SQVTM and CDR2 is ANQGSEA. The CDR3 length is 13 residues. The CDR3 loop is CSASGLGGREQYF. For the CDR3, the DNA is TGCAGCGCCAGCGGGCTAGGGGGTCGCGAGCAGTACTTC.

This clonotype was seen ten or more times. The chain couples TRBV7-6 to TRBJ2-1, with TRBD2 matching over 10 bases. The CDR3 loop spans 14 amino acids. Germline CDR1 and CDR2: SGHVS and FNYEAQ. The V segment lost 4 bases and the J segment 9 bases; nucleotides outside the gene matches: 6. In DNA, the CDR3 is TGTGCCAGCAGCTCAGCGGGGGGGCTCTCTGAGCAGTTCTTC. Protein sequence: CASSSAGGLSEQFF.

This clonotype was counted at least ten times. V gene TRBV6-5 combines with J gene TRBJ2-2; perhaps TRBD2 as D (6 bases). Germline loops: CDR1 MNHEY, CDR2 SVGAGI. V lost 6 bases, J lost 4 bases, and 6 bases lay in between. CDR3 length: 12 residues. The CDR3 is CASRGLTGELFF. The CDR3 DNA follows: TGTGCCAGCAGGGGACTCACCGGGGAGCTGTTTTTT.

The V call is TRBV20-1, the J call TRBJ1-1; D not resolved. The germline V gene has CDR1 DFQATT and CDR2 SNEGSKA (reference sequence). V was clipped by 7 bases and J by 3 bases, with 9 bases between them. CDR3 length: 11 residues. This CDR3 reads CSGSQDTEAFF. CDR3 coding DNA: TGCAGTGGAAGTCAGGACACTGAAGCTTTCTTT.

This clonotype was found many times. V is TRBV18 and J is TRBJ1-5, with 10 bases matching TRBD1. This CDR3 contains 15 residues. Germline CDR1 is KGHSH and CDR2 is LQKENI. The trim removed 3 bases at V and 5 bases at J, leaving 4 bases unmatched. Here the CDR3 reads CASSPGTGVDQPQHF. The DNA for the CDR3 is TGTGCCAGCTCACCCGGGACAGGGGTTGATCAGCCCCAGCATTTT.